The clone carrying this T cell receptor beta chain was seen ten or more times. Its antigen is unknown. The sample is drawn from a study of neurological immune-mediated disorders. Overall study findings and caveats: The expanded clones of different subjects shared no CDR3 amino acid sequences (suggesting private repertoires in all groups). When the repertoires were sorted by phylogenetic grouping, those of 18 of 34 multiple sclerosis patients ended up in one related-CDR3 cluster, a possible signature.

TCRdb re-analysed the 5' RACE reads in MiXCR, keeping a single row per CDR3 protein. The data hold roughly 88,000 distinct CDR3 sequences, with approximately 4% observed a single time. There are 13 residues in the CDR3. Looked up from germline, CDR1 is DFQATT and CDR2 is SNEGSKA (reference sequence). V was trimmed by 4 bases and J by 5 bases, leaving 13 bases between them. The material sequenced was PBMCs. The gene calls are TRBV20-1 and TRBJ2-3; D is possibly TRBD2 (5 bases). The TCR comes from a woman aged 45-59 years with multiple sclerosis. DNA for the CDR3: TGCAGTGCTAACAACCCCGGGATAGATACGCAGTATTTT. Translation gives CSANNPGIDTQYF.